Listed below are T cell receptor beta chains from one sample, sequenced in a study of OX40 agonist ivuxolimab in advanced cancers. Assay: immunoSEQ multiplex PCR; the TCRdb copy retains only in-frame clones and omits some. The sample records about 37,000 clones, more than 85% being singletons. Source: CD4+ or CD8+ T cells sorted from blood, taken in a trial of the OX40 agonist ivuxolimab. The receptors shown here come from an adult with an advanced solid tumor such as melanoma, head and neck, liver or kidney cancer. CDR3s include the opening cysteine and the closing phenylalanine or tryptophan. D genes are given only for firm matches. Expanded clones get a size class; other rows say once, few or many, or leave the size out.

J: TRBJ1-4
D: NA
V: TRBV4-1
size: few
DNA: TGCGCCAGCAGCCAAGATTCTGGTGCAACTAATGAAAAACTGTTTTTT
CDR3: CASSQDSGATNEKLFF

J: TRBJ2-7
D: NA
V: TRBV19
size: NA
DNA: NA
CDR3: CASTSDSYEQYF

J: TRBJ1-4
D: TRBD1
V: TRBV30
size: NA
DNA: TGTGCCTGGGGGACAGACGGGAATGAAAAACTGTTTTTT
CDR3: CAWGTDGNEKLFF

J: TRBJ1-5
D: NA
V: TRBV27
size: NA
DNA: TGTGCCAGCAGTTTCGGGATCAGTGTGCCCCAGCATTTT
CDR3: CASSFGISVPQHF

J: TRBJ1-6
D: TRBD1
V: TRBV6-1
size: NA
DNA: TGTGCCAGCAGTGAGTATAGGGGGCCTAATTCACCCCTCCACTTT
CDR3: CASSEYRGPNSPLHF

J: TRBJ1-1
D: NA
V: TRBV19
size: NA
DNA: TGTGCCAGTACCGCGGGGTGGACTGAAGCTTTCTTT
CDR3: CASTAGWTEAFF

J: TRBJ2-7
D: NA
V: TRBV29-1
size: NA
DNA: TGCAGCGTTGAAGAGGGAGGGGGCTCTTACGGGCAGTACTTC
CDR3: CSVEEGGGSYGQYF

J: TRBJ2-4
D: TRBD1
V: TRBV11-2
size: NA
DNA: TGTGCCAGCAGCTTAGATAACAGGGGCAAAAACATTCAGTACTTC
CDR3: CASSLDNRGKNIQYF

J: TRBJ1-1
D: NA
V: TRBV4-2
size: NA
DNA: TGTGCCAGCAGCCAAGATAAGGGCGGAACTTACCAAGCTTTCTTT
CDR3: CASSQDKGGTYQAFF

J: TRBJ1-1
D: TRBD1
V: TRBV10-3
size: NA
DNA: TGTGCCAGCAGTGAGGGTAACAGGGGAACTGAAGCTTTCTTT
CDR3: CASSEGNRGTEAFF

J: TRBJ2-6
D: NA
V: TRBV10-3
size: NA
DNA: TGTGCCATCAGTGAGTCTAAGTTTGGGGCCAACGTCCTGACTTTC
CDR3: CAISESKFGANVLTF

J: TRBJ2-3
D: TRBD1
V: TRBV7-7
size: NA
DNA: TGTGCTAGCAGCTTAGCGGACAGGGGGCCCACAGATACGCAGTATTTT
CDR3: CASSLADRGPTDTQYF

J: TRBJ2-3
D: TRBD2
V: TRBV13
size: NA
DNA: TGTGCCAGCAGTTTAGGACTAGCGGGGGGTTTCACAGATACGCAGTATTTT
CDR3: CASSLGLAGGFTDTQYF

J: TRBJ2-1
D: TRBD2
V: TRBV4-1
size: NA
DNA: TGCGCCAGCAGCCCCCTCGGGGGGGCGAATGAGCAGTTCTTC
CDR3: CASSPLGGANEQFF

J: TRBJ2-3
D: NA
V: TRBV10-1
size: once
DNA: TGCGCCAGCAGTGAGACTGCGGCTGCGGATACGCAGTATTTT
CDR3: CASSETAAADTQYF

J: TRBJ2-3
D: TRBD2
V: TRBV7-9
size: NA
DNA: TGTGCCAGCAGCCCCGAGACTAGCGGGGGGGTAGATACGCAGTATTTT
CDR3: CASSPETSGGVDTQYF

J: TRBJ2-2
D: NA
V: TRBV19
size: once
DNA: TGTGCCAGTGGGTTTAGCGGTATCGGGGAGCTGTTTTTT
CDR3: CASGFSGIGELFF

J: TRBJ1-4
D: NA
V: TRBV4-1
size: NA
DNA: TGCGCCAGCAGCCAAGAGGACAGCTCCAGGACTAATGAAAAACTGTTTTTT
CDR3: CASSQEDSSRTNEKLFF

J: TRBJ2-7
D: NA
V: TRBV10-1
size: few
DNA: TGCGCCAGCAGTGAGTCAACTTACTACGAGCAGTACTTC
CDR3: CASSESTYYEQYF

J: TRBJ2-2
D: TRBD2
V: TRBV7-2
size: NA
DNA: TGTGCCAGCAGCTTACTGACGGGACTAGGTGTTTCCGGGGAGCTGTTTTTT
CDR3: CASSLLTGLGVSGELFF

J: TRBJ2-3
D: TRBD1
V: TRBV11-2
size: NA
DNA: TGTGCCAGCAGCTTAGGAGGGACAGGGACACCTTCGCAGTATTTT
CDR3: CASSLGGTGTPSQYF

J: TRBJ2-1
D: TRBD1
V: TRBV30
size: NA
DNA: TGTGCCTGGAAAGACAGGGGTAATGAGCAGTTCTTC
CDR3: CAWKDRGNEQFF

J: TRBJ1-3
D: TRBD1
V: TRBV5-1
size: NA
DNA: TGCGCCAGCAGCTTGGGGGACAGGGCTGGAAACACCATATATTTT
CDR3: CASSLGDRAGNTIYF

J: TRBJ2-5
D: NA
V: TRBV4-1
size: NA
DNA: TGCGCCAGCAGCCAAGATCTAGGAGCCAGGGTGGAGACCCAGTACTTC
CDR3: CASSQDLGARVETQYF

J: TRBJ2-7
D: NA
V: TRBV2
size: NA
DNA: TGTGCCAGCAGTGGGTCCCCTAGTATCTACGAGCAGTACTTC
CDR3: CASSGSPSIYEQYF

J: TRBJ2-1
D: TRBD1
V: TRBV5-4
size: NA
DNA: TGTGCCAGCAGCCAGGACAGGGGATACTACAATGAGCAGTTCTTC
CDR3: CASSQDRGYYNEQFF

J: TRBJ1-3
D: NA
V: TRBV6-1
size: NA
DNA: TGTGCCAGCACAGGATGGACAGACTCTGGAAACACCATATATTTT
CDR3: CASTGWTDSGNTIYF

J: TRBJ2-7
D: TRBD1
V: TRBV7-2
size: NA
DNA: TGTGCCAGCAGCCCTACAGGGGACCACGAGCAGTACTTC
CDR3: CASSPTGDHEQYF

J: TRBJ1-6
D: NA
V: TRBV21-1
size: NA
DNA: TGTGCCAGCAGCAAAGCAAACTCCGGGCCCTATAATTCACCCCTCCACTTT
CDR3: CASSKANSGPYNSPLHF

J: TRBJ1-1
D: NA
V: TRBV4-1
size: NA
DNA: TGCGCCAGCAGCCAAGAAGGTTCTGAAGCTTTCTTT
CDR3: CASSQEGSEAFF

J: TRBJ1-2
D: TRBD1
V: TRBV27
size: NA
DNA: TGTGCCAGCAGTTTATGGGGACAGGGCGGTGAAGGCTACACCTTC
CDR3: CASSLWGQGGEGYTF

J: TRBJ2-1
D: NA
V: TRBV4-1
size: NA
DNA: TGCGCCAGCAGCCAATCTGTGGCGACTGCCAATGAGCAGTTCTTC
CDR3: CASSQSVATANEQFF

J: TRBJ1-2
D: TRBD1
V: TRBV7-9
size: NA
DNA: TGTGCCAGCAGCTTAAGCGGGACAGCGTATGGCTACACCTTC
CDR3: CASSLSGTAYGYTF

J: TRBJ2-1
D: TRBD2
V: TRBV7-6
size: NA
DNA: TGTGCCAGCAGCAACCTAGCGGGGGGGCAGCAGTTCTTC
CDR3: CASSNLAGGQQFF

J: TRBJ2-7
D: NA
V: TRBV4-3
size: NA
DNA: TGCGCCAGCAGCCAAGATCGAGGGAGAGGCTACGAGCAGTACTTC
CDR3: CASSQDRGRGYEQYF

J: TRBJ2-3
D: TRBD1
V: TRBV27
size: NA
DNA: TGTGCCAGCAGTCCCACAGGGGACACAGATACGCAGTATTTT
CDR3: CASSPTGDTDTQYF

J: TRBJ2-1
D: NA
V: TRBV19
size: NA
DNA: TGTGCCAGTACCGGGGCCGGGGCCGGGGAGCAGTTCTTC
CDR3: CASTGAGAGEQFF

J: TRBJ1-1
D: TRBD1
V: TRBV5-6
size: NA
DNA: TGTGCCAGCAGCTCATTGGACAGGGGGTACTGGGAAGCTTTCTTT
CDR3: CASSSLDRGYWEAFF

J: TRBJ2-7
D: NA
V: TRBV7-9
size: NA
DNA: TGTGCCAGCAGCTTCTCCTCGCGCGGGGCAAACTTGGTATACGAGCAGTACTTC
CDR3: CASSFSSRGANLVYEQYF

J: TRBJ2-5
D: NA
V: TRBV5-4
size: once
DNA: TGTGCCAGCAGCACCGACAGGGAATTATTCCTACCAGGGGGGGAGACCCAGTACTTC
CDR3: CASSTDRELFLPGGETQYF

J: TRBJ1-1
D: NA
V: TRBV11-2
size: NA
DNA: TGTGCCAGCACCTTCCTCAAGGCGGGCACTGAAGCTTTCTTT
CDR3: CASTFLKAGTEAFF

J: TRBJ1-1
D: TRBD1
V: TRBV27
size: NA
DNA: TGTGCCAGCAGGCTACAGGGGGTAACTGAAGCTTTCTTT
CDR3: CASRLQGVTEAFF

J: TRBJ1-2
D: NA
V: TRBV19
size: few
DNA: TGTGCCAGTAGAAGGGCCCATGGCTACACCTTC
CDR3: CASRRAHGYTF

J: TRBJ1-1
D: NA
V: TRBV6-6
size: NA
DNA: TGTGCCAGCACCCCCTCGTATGAGAACACTGAAGCTTTCTTT
CDR3: CASTPSYENTEAFF

J: TRBJ2-2
D: NA
V: TRBV14
size: NA
DNA: TGTGCCAGCAGCCAACTTACCGGCTGGGCTGATTACACCGGGGAGCTGTTTTTT
CDR3: CASSQLTGWADYTGELFF

J: TRBJ1-6
D: TRBD1
V: TRBV4-2
size: NA
DNA: TGTGCCAGCAGCCACGCACAGGGGAATCCACCCCTCCACTTT
CDR3: CASSHAQGNPPLHF

J: TRBJ2-1
D: NA
V: TRBV19
size: NA
DNA: TGTGCCAGTACCCACAGGTGGGGAGACAATGAGCAGTTCTTC
CDR3: CASTHRWGDNEQFF

J: TRBJ2-7
D: NA
V: TRBV21-1
size: NA
DNA: TGTGCCAGCGGACAGGGGAACTCCTACGAGCAGTACTTC
CDR3: CASGQGNSYEQYF

J: TRBJ2-3
D: NA
V: TRBV19
size: NA
DNA: TGTGCCAGTAGTATAGGTTCACAGATATACACAGATACGCAGTATTTT
CDR3: CASSIGSQIYTDTQYF

J: TRBJ2-1
D: NA
V: TRBV5-1
size: NA
DNA: TGCGCCAGCAGCGCCGGCAGGGATACCTACAATGAGCAGTTCTTC
CDR3: CASSAGRDTYNEQFF

J: TRBJ1-1
D: NA
V: TRBV5-1
size: NA
DNA: TGCGCCAGCAGCCCAGAGACAGGTGAGGCTTTCTTT
CDR3: CASSPETGEAFF

J: TRBJ1-2
D: TRBD1
V: TRBV5-6
size: NA
DNA: TGTGCCAGCAGCTTGTTGGGGACAGGGGAGTCCTACTATGGCTACACCTTC
CDR3: CASSLLGTGESYYGYTF

J: TRBJ2-1
D: TRBD2
V: TRBV9
size: few
DNA: TGTGCCAGCAGCGTGTTTAGCGGGGACAATGAGCAGTTCTTC
CDR3: CASSVFSGDNEQFF

J: TRBJ1-1
D: NA
V: TRBV19
size: NA
DNA: TGTGCCAGTAGTATAGGCCTGGGATGGGGAGGAGGTTTAACTGAAGCTTTCTTT
CDR3: CASSIGLGWGGGLTEAFF

J: TRBJ2-2
D: NA
V: TRBV5-4
size: NA
DNA: TGTGCCAGCAGCTTCGAGAGACTGGCCGGGGAGCTGTTTTTT
CDR3: CASSFERLAGELFF

J: TRBJ2-1
D: NA
V: TRBV9
size: NA
DNA: TGTGCCAGCAGCCCCGCCTTGAATGAGCAGTTCTTC
CDR3: CASSPALNEQFF

J: TRBJ2-5
D: TRBD1
V: TRBV7-9
size: once
DNA: TGTGCCAGCAGCCCACAAGGGGGCTGGTACCAAGAGACCCAGTACTTC
CDR3: CASSPQGGWYQETQYF

J: TRBJ1-4
D: NA
V: TRBV30
size: NA
DNA: TGTGCCTGGAGTGTAGGTGCGGCACTGGAGAATGAAAAACTGTTTTTT
CDR3: CAWSVGAALENEKLFF

J: TRBJ2-7
D: NA
V: TRBV5-1
size: NA
DNA: TGCGCCAGCAGCAGCCTCCAAAGCTCCTACGAGCAGTACTTC
CDR3: CASSSLQSSYEQYF

J: TRBJ2-5
D: NA
V: TRBV7-2
size: once
DNA: TGTGCCAGCAGCTTAGCGGGGGACGATCAAGAGACCCAGTACTTC
CDR3: CASSLAGDDQETQYF